The 19 T cell receptor beta chains presented below share a single source sample, sequenced in a study of shared clonotypes between healthy human individuals. Some clones are missing from TCRdb's copy, which holds only in-frame ones; the method was immunoSEQ multiplex PCR. The sample lists more than 900,000 clones, more than 75% occurring once. The sample taken for sequencing was memory CD4+ T cells from PBMCs. Subset given: CD45RA-negative fraction. Receptors originate from a man younger than 35 in good health. Some clones in this sample may be carry-over from other donors' samples.

The chain carries TRBV7-9 and TRBJ1-3, with D unresolved. There are 16 residues in the CDR3. Trimming took off 7 bases at V and 4 bases at J, with 20 bases between the two ends. From germline, CDR1 is SEHNR and CDR2 FQNEAQ (reference sequence). The CDR3 sequence is CASNLYTTLRGNTIYF. The CDR3 bases are TGTGCCAGCAACCTGTATACAACTCTTAGGGGAAACACCATATATTTT.

The chain has TRBV30 and TRBJ2-2; D may match TRBD1 or TRBD2 (5 bases each). The V gene's germline CDR1 is GTSNPN and CDR2 SVGIG (reference sequence). The V end lost 3 bases, the J end lost 4 bases, and 18 bases lay between the germline ends. The CDR3 runs 16 residues. The CDR3 nucleotides are TGTGCCTGGAGGTCGGGGTGGGGCGGTCTCACCGGGGAGCTGTTTTTT. This encodes CAWRSGWGGLTGELFF.

The chain uses TRBV2 and TRBJ2-1; D possibly corresponds to TRBD2 (5 bases). V lost 5 bases and J 7 bases, leaving 15 bases between the germline ends. From germline, CDR1 is SNHLY and CDR2 FYNNEI. CDR3 size: 14 residues. CDR3: CASSHPGSSNEQFF. As DNA, the CDR3 is TGTGCCAGCAGTCATCCGGGATCTTCGAATGAGCAGTTCTTC.

The chain has TRBV6-1 and TRBJ1-2, with TRBD1 matching over 10 bases. CDR3 length: 14 amino acids. The V gene's germline CDR1 is MNHNS and CDR2 SASEGT. With V trimmed by 6 bases and J by 6 bases, 7 bases remained unmatched. The CDR3 loop is CASSGTGAKNGYTF. The CDR3 DNA reads as TGTGCCAGCAGCGGGACAGGGGCCAAGAATGGCTACACCTTC.

The V and J genes are TRBV5-5 and TRBJ1-1; no clear D gene. V gave up 4 bases and J gave up 0 bases, with 16 bases separating them. Germline CDR1 reads SGHKS; CDR2 reads YYEKEE (reference sequence). This CDR3 contains 16 residues. The CDR3 protein is CASSPLPSIMNTEAFF. The CDR3 DNA is TGTGCCAGCAGCCCCCTCCCTTCCATTATGAACACTGAAGCTTTCTTT. The variable domain in full, completed from reference TRBV5-5 and TRBJ1-1, reads DAGVTQSPTHLIKTRGQQVTLRCSPISGHKSVSWYQQVLGQGPQFIFQYYEKEERGRGNFPDRFSARQFPNYSSELNVNALLLGDSALYLCASSPLPSIMNTEAFFGQGTRLTVV.

This clone was counted between two and nine times. The same CDR3 is also encoded by other DNA sequences in this sample. The CDR3 DNA sequence: TGTGCCAGCAGTTACTCAGGCTATGGCTACACCTTC. Translating gives CASSYSGYGYTF. The chain recombines TRBV6-5 with TRBJ1-2; D unclear. The CDR3 has 12 residues. The ends were cut back, 0 bases at V and 4 bases at J, with 3 bases in the middle. Germline loops: CDR1 MNHEY, CDR2 SVGAGI.

The chain is built from TRBV19 and TRBJ2-5, with D perhaps matching TRBD1 (6 bases). Germline values: CDR1 LNHDA, CDR2 SQIVND (reference sequence). V was shortened by 5 bases and J by 5 bases, with 15 bases between the two germline ends. This CDR3 is built from 14 residues. The CDR3, as DNA: TGTGCCAGTAGTCCAGGGACAATCGTGGAGACCCAGTACTTC. It codes for CASSPGTIVETQYF.

J is TRBJ2-2 and V is TRBV18; the D is unclear. The V gene lost 2 bases and the J gene lost 1 base, with 11 bases spanning the gap. Germline-derived CDR1 and CDR2 are KGHSH and LQKENI. The CDR3 extends over 16 amino acids. The CDR3 protein is CASSPSHTLNTGELFF. CDR3 DNA: TGTGCCAGCTCACCAAGCCACACCCTGAACACCGGGGAGCTGTTTTTT.

The V call is TRBV28, the J call TRBJ2-7; D is tentatively TRBD1 or TRBD2 (5 bases each). The CDR3 runs 14 residues. Germline V gene data show CDR1 as MDHEN and CDR2 as SYDVKM. The V end was cut by 6 bases, the J end by 4 bases, with 16 bases between. DNA for the CDR3: TGTGCCAGCAGCCTACATAGCGACAGATACGAGCAGTACTTC. Its translation: CASSLHSDRYEQYF.

With regard to this clone: In the same sample, other DNA sequences code for this CDR3. The chain is built from TRBV6-1 and TRBJ2-7; 10 nucleotides agree with TRBD2. The germline V gene has CDR1 MNHNS and CDR2 SASEGT. CDR3 size: 13 residues. J gave up 4 bases and V 8 bases, and 5 bases lay outside the gene matches. Here the CDR3 DNA reads TGTGCCAGCCGCCTAGCGGGGGCTTACGAGCAGTACTTC. Translating gives CASRLAGAYEQYF.

The chain carries TRBV9 and TRBJ2-3, with 12 bases identical to TRBD2. The CDR3 extends over 17 amino acids. V lost 4 bases to trimming and J lost 4 bases; unmatched junction nucleotides: 10. Per the germline V gene, CDR1 is SGDLS and CDR2 is YYNGEE. The CDR3 coding sequence is TGTGCCAGCAGCTCCTGGACTAGCGGGATCCCCTCAGATACGCAGTATTTT. Protein product: CASSSWTSGIPSDTQYF.

The rearrangement uses TRBV1 and TRBJ2-7; the table's D call, TRBD2, was not checked against the DNA. TRBV1 is designated a pseudogene. This CDR3 contains 18 residues. As DNA, the CDR3 is TGCACCAGCAGCCAAGATACCCGTTGGCTAGCGGAGGACTACGAGCAGTACTTC. Its protein product is CTSSQDTRWLAEDYEQYF.

The V gene is TRBV19, the J gene TRBJ2-1; 8 bases are a match to TRBD1. This CDR3 contains 15 residues. Germline values: CDR1 LNHDA, CDR2 SQIVND (reference sequence). V dropped 6 bases and J dropped 4; count of bases not matched to a gene: 8. The CDR3 DNA reads TGTGCCAGTAGGGACGGACAGGGCCGGTACAATGAGCAGTTCTTC. It codes for CASRDGQGRYNEQFF.

The J gene is TRBJ1-1, the V gene TRBV10-3; no firm D call. V gave up 6 bases and J gave up 5 bases, with 10 bases separating them. The CDR3 totals 12 residues. The V gene's germline CDR1 is ENHRY and CDR2 SYGVKD. In nucleotides, the CDR3 is TGTGCCATCAGCCCGGGGTGGACTGAAGCTTTCTTT. It encodes CAISPGWTEAFF.

The rearrangement uses TRBV30 and TRBJ2-7; 12 positions agree with TRBD2. Trimming took 4 bases from V and 7 from J; bases not matched to a gene: 14. The CDR3 length is 16 residues. The germline gives CDR1 GTSNPN, CDR2 SVGIG (reference sequence). CDR3 amino acids: CAWKGLAGRLYGEQYF. CDR3 in DNA: TGTGCCTGGAAAGGACTAGCGGGAAGACTCTACGGTGAGCAGTACTTC.

V gene TRBV21-1 combines with J gene TRBJ2-7; the table assigns TRBD2, which was not confirmed against the DNA. TRBV21-1 has pseudogene status. The CDR3 sequence is 21 residues long. Here the CDR3 reads CASCNYLGKDVPLAASYEQYF. CDR3 nucleotide sequence: TGTGCCAGCTGTAACTATCTCGGCAAAGACGTTCCTCTAGCGGCGTCCTACGAGCAGTACTTC.

This chain connects TRBV5-1 to TRBJ1-2; a possible D gene is TRBD1 (6 bases). Trimming took off 5 bases at V and 5 bases at J, with 13 bases between the two ends. The CDR3 extends over 13 amino acids. Germline CDR1 is SGHRS and CDR2 is YFSETQ. CDR3 region: CASSPDSLYGYTF. As DNA, the CDR3 is TGCGCCAGCAGTCCGGACAGCCTTTATGGCTACACCTTC.

There are a few counts of this clone. CDR3 bases: TGCGCCAGCAGCTTGGACAGGGGGAGGGAGTATTTT. Amino acids: CASSLDRGREYF. The rearrangement uses TRBV5-1 and TRBJ2-3; D possibly corresponds to TRBD1 (8 bases). The germline CDR1 and CDR2 sequences are SGHRS and YFSETQ. The CDR3 is made up of 12 amino acids. Trimming left V 0 bases short and J 13 bases short, with 12 bases between. The variable domain in full, completed from reference TRBV5-1 and TRBJ2-3, reads KAGVTQTPRYLIKTRGQQVTLSCSPISGHRSVSWYQQTPGQGLQFLFEYFSETQRNKGNFPGRFSGRQFSNSRSEMNVSTLELGDSALYLCASSLDRGREYFGPGTRLTVL.

The V call is TRBV10-1, the J call TRBJ2-1; weak D call: TRBD2 (6 bases). The CDR3 is 13 amino acids. The germline V and J ends were trimmed by 6 bases and 4 bases, with 10 bases remaining between them. Germline V lookup: CDR1 WNHNN, CDR2 SYGVQD (reference sequence). The CDR3 sequence: CASSLAGYNEQFF. CDR3 in DNA: TGCGCCAGCAGCTTGGCGGGGTACAATGAGCAGTTCTTC.